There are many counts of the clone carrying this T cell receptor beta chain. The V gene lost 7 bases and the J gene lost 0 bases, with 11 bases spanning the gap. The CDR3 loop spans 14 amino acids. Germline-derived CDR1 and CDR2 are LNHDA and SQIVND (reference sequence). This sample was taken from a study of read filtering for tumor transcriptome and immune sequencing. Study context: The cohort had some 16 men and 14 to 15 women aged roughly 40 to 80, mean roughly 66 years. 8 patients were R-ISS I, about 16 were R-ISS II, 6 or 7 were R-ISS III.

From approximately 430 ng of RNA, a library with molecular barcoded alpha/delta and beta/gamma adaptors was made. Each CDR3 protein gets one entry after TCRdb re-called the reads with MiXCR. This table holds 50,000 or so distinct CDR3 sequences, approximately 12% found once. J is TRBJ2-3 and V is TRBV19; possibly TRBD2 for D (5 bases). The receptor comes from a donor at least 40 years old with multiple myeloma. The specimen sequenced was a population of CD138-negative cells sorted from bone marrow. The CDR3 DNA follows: TGTGCCAGTAAGGAGTGGACTAGCACAGATACGCAGTATTTT. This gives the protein CASKEWTSTDTQYF.